The clone carrying this T cell receptor (beta chain) occurred a few times. Its target is not known. They built TCR cDNA with 5'RACE template switching, a step that put in a universal primer site and UMIs. TCRdb ran MiXCR on the 5' RACE reads and lists one entry per CDR3 protein. The sample yields about 350,000 distinct CDR3 sequences, roughly 8.4% seen once. The data are from a study of T cells after yellow fever vaccination. CDR1 and CDR2 (germline): MNHEY, SVGAGI. The CDR3 totals 12 residues. Trimming pared 9 bases from V and 2 bases from J, leaving 8 bases between. Overall study results and limits: Contamination of FACS-sorted repertoires by abundant clonotypes from the bulk population could occur. On re-exposure, the response was weaker but peaked faster, at day 5 versus 15. The appearance of a small share of clonotypes in both CD4 and CD8 compartments was observed.

The J gene is TRBJ1-5, the V gene TRBV6-5; D unclear. This TCR derives from a man between 18 and 29 years old who received the YFV17D yellow fever vaccine. Material: PBMCs, obtained about 41 days after the first yellow fever vaccination. As DNA, the CDR3 is TGTGCCAGGGATTCGGGCAATCAGCCCCAGCATTTT. Encoded protein: CARDSGNQPQHF.